The clone carrying this TCR beta chain was counted a few times. Antigen specificity is unknown. This entry belongs to a study of blood T cells in healthy people across ages. Study-wide results and limits: The study found more naive CD4+ cells and higher diversity in long-lived than aged donors. Strong correlation was found linking TCR beta diversity to naive T cell percentage.

Donors gave about 10 milliliters of peripheral blood apiece. Trimming stripped 2 bases from V and 3 bases from J, with 18 bases between. Germline V gene lookup returns CDR1 MDHEN and CDR2 SYDVKM. The CDR3 is 17 residues long. A sample-barcoded 5' primer and a J-beta primer mix were used in a second PCR of roughly 6 to 11 cycles. TCRdb re-called the 5' RACE reads through MiXCR, storing one row per CDR3 protein. Of under 850,000 distinct CDR3 sequences listed, around 36% are singletons. J is TRBJ2-3 and V is TRBV28; D perhaps matches TRBD1 (6 bases). Sequenced sample: blood. The receptor's source is a young man in good health. The CDR3 protein is CASSLSSARGGTDTQYF. CDR3 DNA sequence: TGTGCCAGCAGTTTAAGCTCCGCCAGGGGCGGGACAGATACGCAGTATTTT.